This T cell receptor beta chain emerged from a study of graft-versus-host responses after intestinal transplantation. Across the study: Each recipient received a multivisceral, liver-intestinal, or isolated intestinal graft.

For this clone: Its target is not known.

Overall study findings and caveats: Recipient bone marrow held GvH clones, some seen earlier in ileum or blood. Circulating GvH clones peaking coincided with falling HvG clones soon after transplant.

TCRdb's table, derived via immunoSEQ multiplex PCR, lists solely in-frame clones and lacks some. The data hold over 80,000 clones, with 85% to 95% observed a single time. V lost 0 bases and J lost 4, with 5 bases in between. The CDR3 length is 12 residues. The germline V gene encodes CDR1 SGHDT and CDR2 YYEEEE. The sample here was unstimulated CD8+ T cells sorted from spleen or lymph node cells, taken before transplant. The chain links TRBV5-6 to TRBJ2-7; D gene unclear. The receptor's source is a human donor who was the organ donor for an intestinal transplant. DNA of the CDR3: TGTGCCAGCAGCTTGGGTCAATACGAGCAGTACTTC. Amino acids: CASSLGQYEQYF.